The source of this T cell receptor (beta chain) is a study of T cells in women clearing cervical HPV infection (dated by TCRdb to the late 2010s). About the full investigation: Cases were roughly 23 women with histologically confirmed HPV16-related CIN3 or worse, including a couple of invasive cancers. The parent cohort enrolled over 8,500 women aged 18 or older in Guanacaste, Costa Rica, in about 1993 to 1994 and followed the women for 7 to 8 years. Quality controls consisted of five blinded duplicates per group, for a total of about 60 samples made up of 50 participants and about ten replicates. Nested within Costa Rica's Guanacaste HPV Natural History Study, an exploratory proof-of-principle case-control study compared TCR repertoires across cervical HPV16 outcomes. Cases and controls were matched on year of sample collection and on age within five years. Among cases, blood sampling came a median of approximately 150 days after lesion detection, with an interquartile range of about 85 to 220 days. Because only a few women had HLA typing data, the possibility that HLA type acted as a confounder could not be ruled out. Blood from cases was collected at the visit where the lesion was first found, while blood from controls was collected once the infection could no longer be detected. Median age was roughly 33 years in cases versus around 40 in controls, and baseline characteristics did not differ significantly. The 25 controls were women who cleared a single incident HPV16 infection within 12 months without developing precancer or cancer. Results and caveats for the whole study, not just this receptor: Cases had lower TRBV6-7 relative abundance than controls (approximately 0.11% versus 0.16%; Bonferroni P = 0.0008). TCR repertoire richness was significantly higher in CIN3+ cases than in controls across sequencing depths, while evenness did not differ. The cross-sectional design could not show whether associations preceded infection or resulted from it; effector/memory subsets and HPV-specific T cells were not isolated. By combining richness with V gene abundances, random forest classifiers separated cases from controls with an estimated AUC of about 0.83. Because the number of T cells in each sample was unknown, differences in richness could reflect differing T-cell content rather than repertoire biology.

On this clone itself: What this receptor recognizes is not known. Read data end 3 residues before the CDR3 end; the end is taken from the germline J gene.

V is reduced by 3 bases and J by 6 bases, leaving a spacing of 6 bases between them. CDR1 and CDR2, looked up from the germline V gene, are SGHRS and YFSETQ. Spanning cysteine to phenylalanine, the CDR3 consists of 11 amino acids. Of the CDR3's DNA, 24 bases were read; they are in frame from base 1. Every participant had a single incident cervical HPV16 infection, and prevalent HPV16 infections were excluded. Cervical HPV DNA was detected by MY09/MY11 PCR and genotyped by dot-blot hybridization. Under 19 mL of heparinized blood were centrifuged, and the buffy coat was aliquoted, frozen at -30°C, then stored at -80°C. QIAGEN kits were used to extract genomic DNA from buffy coat specimens. TCR beta CDR3 regions were amplified by multiplex PCR from an average of about 1,100 ng genomic DNA per sample using the immunoSEQ assay. Primer bias was corrected in the assay by using a complete synthetic TCR repertoire to establish an amplification baseline. Amplicons were sequenced on the Illumina platform. The authors processed their data as follows. Sequences were error-corrected by clustering with frequency ratios and a modified nearest-neighbor algorithm, then analyzed in the immunoSEQ Analyzer with IMGT gene definitions. At each rarefaction depth, TCR richness and evenness were averaged across 20 rarefaction repeats, and any sample with fewer sequences than the depth was left out. Wilcoxon rank sum tests with FDR correction were used to compare relative abundances of V, D and J genes between the groups. For the blinded duplicates, the intraclass correlation was roughly 96% for TCR richness and averaged 76.4% across around 61 gene segments. This is the immuneACCESS table as TCRdb keeps it, with only in-frame sequences that have V and J called. A part of the clones is gone; compared with another copy, unresolved V genes explain less than half, and the rest is unexplained. From that table come the V and J calls and clone size; the DNA was used to work out D and trimming. The sample's table covers tens of thousands of clones. 35% of the sample goes to the ten largest clones.

What was sequenced was blood buffy coat. The chain is encoded by TRBV5-1 joined to TRBJ1-1, with no D gene named confidently. The origin of this receptor is a woman aged 18 to 75 with a cervical HPV16 infection that either progressed to CIN3+ or cleared (not recorded which). The CDR3 region has the sequence CASSSEAEAFF. The covered CDR3 bases are TGCGCCAGCAGCTCTGAGGCTGAA.